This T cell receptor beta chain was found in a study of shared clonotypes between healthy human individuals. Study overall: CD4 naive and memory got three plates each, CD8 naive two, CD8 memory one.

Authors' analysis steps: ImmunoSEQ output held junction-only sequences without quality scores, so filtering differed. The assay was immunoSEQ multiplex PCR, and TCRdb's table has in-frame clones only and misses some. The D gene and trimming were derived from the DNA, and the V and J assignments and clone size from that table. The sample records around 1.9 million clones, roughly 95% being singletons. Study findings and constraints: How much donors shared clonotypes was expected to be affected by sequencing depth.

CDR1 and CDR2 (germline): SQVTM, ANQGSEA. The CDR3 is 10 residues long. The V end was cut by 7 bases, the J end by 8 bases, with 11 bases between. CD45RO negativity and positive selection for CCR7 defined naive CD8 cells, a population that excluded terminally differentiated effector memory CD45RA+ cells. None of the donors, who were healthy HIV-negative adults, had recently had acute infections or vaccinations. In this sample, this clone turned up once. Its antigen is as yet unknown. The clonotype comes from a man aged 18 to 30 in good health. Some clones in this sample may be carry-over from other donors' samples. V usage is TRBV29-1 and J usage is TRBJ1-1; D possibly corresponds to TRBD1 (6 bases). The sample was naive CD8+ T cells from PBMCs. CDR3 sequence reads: CSAGQPEAFF. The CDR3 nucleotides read TGCAGCGCCGGACAGCCAGAAGCTTTCTTT.